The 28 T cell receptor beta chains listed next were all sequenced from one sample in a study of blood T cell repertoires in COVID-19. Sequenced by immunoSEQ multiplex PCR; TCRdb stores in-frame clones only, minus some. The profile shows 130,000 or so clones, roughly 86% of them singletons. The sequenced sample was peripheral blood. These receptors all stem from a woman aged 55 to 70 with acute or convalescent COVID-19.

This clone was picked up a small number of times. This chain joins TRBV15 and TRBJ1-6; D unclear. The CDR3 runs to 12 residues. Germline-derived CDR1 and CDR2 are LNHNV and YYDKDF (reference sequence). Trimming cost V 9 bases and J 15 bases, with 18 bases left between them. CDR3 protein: CATHHPRSGLHF. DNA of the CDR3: TGTGCCACTCACCACCCTCGGTCGGGCCTCCACTTT.

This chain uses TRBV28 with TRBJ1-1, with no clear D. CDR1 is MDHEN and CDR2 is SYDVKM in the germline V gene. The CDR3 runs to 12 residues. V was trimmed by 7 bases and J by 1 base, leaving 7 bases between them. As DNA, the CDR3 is TGTGCCAGCAAAGTCGGGAACACTGAAGCTTTCTTT. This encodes CASKVGNTEAFF.

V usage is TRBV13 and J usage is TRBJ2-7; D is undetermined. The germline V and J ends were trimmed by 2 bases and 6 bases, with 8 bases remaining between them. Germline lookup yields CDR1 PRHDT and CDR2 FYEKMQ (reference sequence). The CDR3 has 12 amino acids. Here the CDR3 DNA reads TGTGCCAGCAGCTTAACCAGAAGCGAGCAGTACTTC. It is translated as CASSLTRSEQYF.

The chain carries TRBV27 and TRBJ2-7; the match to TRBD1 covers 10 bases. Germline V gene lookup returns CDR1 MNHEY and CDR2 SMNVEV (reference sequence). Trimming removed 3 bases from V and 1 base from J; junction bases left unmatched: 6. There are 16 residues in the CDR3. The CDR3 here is CASSLGGTGVSYEQYF. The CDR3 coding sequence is TGTGCCAGCAGTTTGGGTGGGACAGGGGTTTCCTACGAGCAGTACTTC.

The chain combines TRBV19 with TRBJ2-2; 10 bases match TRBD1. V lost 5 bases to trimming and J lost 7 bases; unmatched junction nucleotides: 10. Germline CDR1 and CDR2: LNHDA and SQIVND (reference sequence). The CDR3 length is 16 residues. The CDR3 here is CASSPRDRGYDGELFF. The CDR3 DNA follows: TGTGCCAGTAGTCCCCGGGACAGGGGATATGACGGGGAGCTGTTTTTT. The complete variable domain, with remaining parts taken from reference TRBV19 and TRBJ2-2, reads DGGITQSPKYLFRKEGQNVTLSCEQNLNHDAMYWYRQDPGQGLRLIYYSQIVNDFQKGDIAEGYSVSREKKESFPLTVTSAQKNPTAFYLCASSPRDRGYDGELFFGEGSRLTVL.

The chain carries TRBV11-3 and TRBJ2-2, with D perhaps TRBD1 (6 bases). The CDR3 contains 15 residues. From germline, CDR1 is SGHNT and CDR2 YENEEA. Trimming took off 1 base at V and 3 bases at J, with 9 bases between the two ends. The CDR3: CASSLADRYTGELFF. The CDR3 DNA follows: TGTGCCAGCAGCTTAGCGGACAGATACACCGGGGAGCTGTTTTTT. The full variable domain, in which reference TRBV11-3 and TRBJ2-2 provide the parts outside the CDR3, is EAGVVQSPRYKIIEKKQPVAFWCNPISGHNTLYWYLQNLGQGPELLIRYENEEAVDDSQLPKDRFSAERLKGVDSTLKIQPAELGDSAVYLCASSLADRYTGELFFGEGSRLTVL.

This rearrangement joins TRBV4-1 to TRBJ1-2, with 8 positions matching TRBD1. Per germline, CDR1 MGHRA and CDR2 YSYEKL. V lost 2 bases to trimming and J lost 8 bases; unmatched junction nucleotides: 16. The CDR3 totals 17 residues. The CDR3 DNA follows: TGCGCCAGCAGCCAACCCACGATTACAGGGGGGTACGGAGGCTACACCTTC. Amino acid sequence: CASSQPTITGGYGGYTF.

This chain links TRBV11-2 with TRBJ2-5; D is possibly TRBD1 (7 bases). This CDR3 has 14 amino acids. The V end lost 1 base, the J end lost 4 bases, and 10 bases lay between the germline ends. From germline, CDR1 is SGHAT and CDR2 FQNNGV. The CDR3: CASSLAQGGETQYF. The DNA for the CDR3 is TGTGCCAGCAGCTTAGCGCAGGGGGGAGAGACCCAGTACTTC.

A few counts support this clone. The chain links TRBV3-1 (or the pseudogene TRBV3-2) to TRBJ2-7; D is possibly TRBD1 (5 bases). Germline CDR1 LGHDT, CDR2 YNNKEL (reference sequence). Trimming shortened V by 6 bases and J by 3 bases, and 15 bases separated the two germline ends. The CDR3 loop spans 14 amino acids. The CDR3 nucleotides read TGTGCCAGCAGACCAGGGCAGAGAGACTACGAGCAGTACTTC. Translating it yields CASRPGQRDYEQYF.

The CDR3: CASSLTGGAHYGYTF. CDR3 bases: TGTGCCAGCAGTTTGACCGGGGGGGCGCACTATGGCTACACCTTC. The chain combines TRBV28 with TRBJ1-2; D is perhaps TRBD1 (6 bases). V was pared by 3 bases and J by 3 bases, with 14 bases between. This CDR3 is 15 amino acids long. Germline V gives CDR1 MDHEN, CDR2 SYDVKM.

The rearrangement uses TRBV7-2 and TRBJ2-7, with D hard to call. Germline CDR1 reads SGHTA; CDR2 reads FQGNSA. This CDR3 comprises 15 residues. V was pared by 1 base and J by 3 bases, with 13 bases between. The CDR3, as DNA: TGTGCCAGCAGCTTAGGCGGAGTGGGTTTCTACGAGCAGTACTTC. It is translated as CASSLGGVGFYEQYF.

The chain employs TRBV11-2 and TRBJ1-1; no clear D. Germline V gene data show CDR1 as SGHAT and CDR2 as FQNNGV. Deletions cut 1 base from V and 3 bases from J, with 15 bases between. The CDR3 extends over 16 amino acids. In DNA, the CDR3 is TGTGCCAGCAGCTTAGGGCGGACGGGCGGGTACACTGAAGCTTTCTTT. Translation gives CASSLGRTGGYTEAFF.

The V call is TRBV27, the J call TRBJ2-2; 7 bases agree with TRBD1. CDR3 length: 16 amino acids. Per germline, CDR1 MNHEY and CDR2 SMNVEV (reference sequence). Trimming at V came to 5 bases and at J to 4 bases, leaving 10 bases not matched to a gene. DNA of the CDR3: TGTGCCAGCAGTGGGCAGGGGGTGCTTTTCACCGGGGAGCTGTTTTTT. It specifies CASSGQGVLFTGELFF.

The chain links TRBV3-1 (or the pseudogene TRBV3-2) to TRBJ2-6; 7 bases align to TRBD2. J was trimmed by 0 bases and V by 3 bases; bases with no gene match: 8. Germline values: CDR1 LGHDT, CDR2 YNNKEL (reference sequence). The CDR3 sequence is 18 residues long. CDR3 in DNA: TGTGCCAGCAGCCAGCTTCCGCGGGGGAGCTCTGGGGCCAACGTCCTGACTTTC. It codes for CASSQLPRGSSGANVLTF.

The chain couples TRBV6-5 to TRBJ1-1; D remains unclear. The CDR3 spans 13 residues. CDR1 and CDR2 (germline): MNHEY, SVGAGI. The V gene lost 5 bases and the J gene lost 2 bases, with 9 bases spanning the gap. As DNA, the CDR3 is TGTGCCAGCAGTCGCAGTGAAAACACTGAAGCTTTCTTT. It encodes CASSRSENTEAFF.

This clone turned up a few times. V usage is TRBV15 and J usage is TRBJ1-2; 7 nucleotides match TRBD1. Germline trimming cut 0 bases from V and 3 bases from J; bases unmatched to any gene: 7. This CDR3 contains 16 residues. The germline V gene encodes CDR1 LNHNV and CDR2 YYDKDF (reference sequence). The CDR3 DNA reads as TGTGCCACCAGCAGAGATGCAGGGGGTATTGACTATGGCTACACCTTC. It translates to CATSRDAGGIDYGYTF.

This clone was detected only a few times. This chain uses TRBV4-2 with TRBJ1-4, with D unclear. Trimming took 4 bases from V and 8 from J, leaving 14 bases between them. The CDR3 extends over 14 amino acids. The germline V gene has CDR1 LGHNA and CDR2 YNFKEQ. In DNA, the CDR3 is TGTGCCAGCAGCCCCTGGAGGGAGGGCGAAAAACTGTTTTTT. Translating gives CASSPWREGEKLFF.

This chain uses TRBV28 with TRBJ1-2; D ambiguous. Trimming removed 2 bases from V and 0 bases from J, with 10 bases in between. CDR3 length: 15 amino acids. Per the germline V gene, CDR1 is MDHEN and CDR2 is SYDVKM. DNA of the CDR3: TGTGCCAGCAGTTTAGGAGGGATGGCTAACTATGGCTACACCTTC. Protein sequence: CASSLGGMANYGYTF.

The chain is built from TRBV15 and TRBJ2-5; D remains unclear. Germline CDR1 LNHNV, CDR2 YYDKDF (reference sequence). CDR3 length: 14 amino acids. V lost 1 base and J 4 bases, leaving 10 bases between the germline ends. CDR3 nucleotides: TGTGCCACCAGCAGAGCCGGAGACGCAGAGACCCAGTACTTC. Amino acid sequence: CATSRAGDAETQYF.

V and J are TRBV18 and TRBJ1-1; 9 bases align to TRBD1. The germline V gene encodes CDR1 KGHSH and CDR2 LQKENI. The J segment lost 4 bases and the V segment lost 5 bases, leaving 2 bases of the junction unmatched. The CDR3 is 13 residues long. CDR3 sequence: CASSTTGGTEAFF. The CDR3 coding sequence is TGTGCCAGCTCAACGACAGGGGGCACTGAAGCTTTCTTT.

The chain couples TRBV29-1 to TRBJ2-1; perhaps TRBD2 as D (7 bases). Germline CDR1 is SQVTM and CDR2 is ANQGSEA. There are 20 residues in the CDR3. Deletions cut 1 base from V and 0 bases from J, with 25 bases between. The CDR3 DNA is TGCAGCGTTGAAGGGTGGGGCGGGGGCCTATCGGAGAGCTCCTACAATGAGCAGTTCTTC. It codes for CSVEGWGGGLSESSYNEQFF.

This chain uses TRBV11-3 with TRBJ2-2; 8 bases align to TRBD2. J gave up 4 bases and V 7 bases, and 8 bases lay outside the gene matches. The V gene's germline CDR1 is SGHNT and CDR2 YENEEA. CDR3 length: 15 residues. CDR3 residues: CASTRTSGPTGELFF. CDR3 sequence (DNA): TGTGCCAGCACGCGAACTAGCGGCCCCACCGGGGAGCTGTTTTTT.

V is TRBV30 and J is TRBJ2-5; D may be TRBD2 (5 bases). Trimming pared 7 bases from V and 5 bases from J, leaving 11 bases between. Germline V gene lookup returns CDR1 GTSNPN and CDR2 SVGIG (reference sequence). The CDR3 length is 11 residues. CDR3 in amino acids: CALASGETQYF. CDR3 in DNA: TGTGCCTTAGCATCGGGGGAGACCCAGTACTTC.

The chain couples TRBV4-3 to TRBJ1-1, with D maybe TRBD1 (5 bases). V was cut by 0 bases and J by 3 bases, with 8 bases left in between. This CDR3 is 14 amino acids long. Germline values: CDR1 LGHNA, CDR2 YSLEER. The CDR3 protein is CASSQESRDTEAFF. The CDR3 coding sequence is TGCGCCAGCAGCCAAGAATCCAGGGACACTGAAGCTTTCTTT.

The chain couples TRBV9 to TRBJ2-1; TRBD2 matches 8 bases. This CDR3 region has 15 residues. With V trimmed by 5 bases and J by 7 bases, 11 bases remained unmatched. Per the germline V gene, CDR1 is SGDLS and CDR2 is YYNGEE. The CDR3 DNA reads TGTGCCAGCAGTGGTACCGGGACTAGTCGTAATGAGCAGTTCTTC. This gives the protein CASSGTGTSRNEQFF.

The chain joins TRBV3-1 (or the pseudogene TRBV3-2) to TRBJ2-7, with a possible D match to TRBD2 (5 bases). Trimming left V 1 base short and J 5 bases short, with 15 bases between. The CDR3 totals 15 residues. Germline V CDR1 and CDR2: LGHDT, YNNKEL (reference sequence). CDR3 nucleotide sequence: TGTGCCAGCAGCCAAGGGCTTCGACGGGGTGACGAGCAGTACTTC. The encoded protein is CASSQGLRRGDEQYF.

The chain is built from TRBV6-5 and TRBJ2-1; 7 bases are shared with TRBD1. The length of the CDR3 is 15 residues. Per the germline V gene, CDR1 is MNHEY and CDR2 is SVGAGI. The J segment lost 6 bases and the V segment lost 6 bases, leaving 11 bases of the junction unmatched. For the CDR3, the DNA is TGTGCCAGCAGACCAGGACAGGTCGTGGGCAATGAGCAGTTCTTC. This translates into CASRPGQVVGNEQFF.

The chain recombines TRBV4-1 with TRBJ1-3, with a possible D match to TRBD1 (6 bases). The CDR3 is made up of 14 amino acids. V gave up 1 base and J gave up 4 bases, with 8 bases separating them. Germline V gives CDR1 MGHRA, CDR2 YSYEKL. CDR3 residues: CASSQGQVGNTIYF. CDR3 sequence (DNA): TGCGCCAGCAGCCAAGGACAGGTCGGAAACACCATATATTTT.